These 10 T cell receptor beta chains were all obtained from the same sample, sequenced in a study of T cells in Graves' hyperthyroidism and ophthalmopathy. Amplification targeted TCR beta CDR3 regions from RNA transcripts. Primed by the HTBI set, a first-round RT-PCR was run on the TCR CDR3. TCRdb recomputed calls from the multiplex PCR reads with MiXCR, one row per CDR3 protein. The data show tens of thousands of distinct CDR3 sequences, about 49% seen once. Sequenced sample: blood. These TCRs come from a woman aged 45-65 years with Graves' hyperthyroidism that later progressed to Graves' ophthalmopathy.

This clonotype was counted at least ten times. The V gene is TRBV5-4, the J gene TRBJ1-4; possible D gene TRBD1, 5 bases. Germline-derived CDR1 and CDR2 are SGHNT and YYREEE (reference sequence). V lost 0 bases, J lost 4 bases, and 10 bases lay in between. The length of the CDR3 is 15 residues. CDR3 coding DNA: TGTGCCAGCAGCTTGGGGGGGACGGTTAATGAAAAACTGTTTTTT. Translation: CASSLGGTVNEKLFF.

V and J are TRBV7-9 and TRBJ2-7; 7 bases are a match to TRBD2. Germline-derived CDR1 and CDR2 are SEHNR and FQNEAQ (reference sequence). The CDR3 totals 17 residues. Unmatched junction bases numbered 16, after V lost 6 bases and J lost 2 bases. The CDR3 spells CASSSAAGGSITYEQYF. The DNA of the CDR3 is TGTGCCAGCAGTTCCGCGGCCGGCGGGAGCATCACCTACGAGCAGTACTTC.

Relative to its sample, this clonotype is medium-sized (0.01 to 0.1%). V is TRBV24-1 and J is TRBJ2-3, with TRBD2 matching over 7 bases. With 4 bases clipped from V and 6 bases from J, the junction kept 12 bases outside the gene matches. The CDR3 has 16 residues. The germline CDR1 and CDR2 sequences are KGHDR and SFDVKD. The CDR3 bases are TGTGCCACCAGTGACCTTAAGCGGGGCCAGATGGATACGCAGTATTTT. Protein: CATSDLKRGQMDTQYF.

There are many counts of this clonotype. J is TRBJ1-1 and V is TRBV20-1; D is perhaps TRBD1 (5 bases). V was clipped by 5 bases and J by 0 bases, with 13 bases between them. The CDR3 is 14 residues long. Germline V lookup: CDR1 DFQATT, CDR2 SNEGSKA (reference sequence). For the CDR3, the DNA is TGCAGTGCTTTCAGGGACTATATGAACACTGAAGCTTTCTTT. The encoded protein is CSAFRDYMNTEAFF.

This clonotype was observed many times. V usage is TRBV9 and J usage is TRBJ2-7, with a weak D call TRBD2 (6 bases). The CDR3 extends over 13 amino acids. V was clipped by 3 bases and J by 0 bases, with 7 bases between them. Per the germline V gene, CDR1 is SGDLS and CDR2 is YYNGEE. The CDR3 reads CASSAGLSYEQYF. The CDR3, as DNA: TGTGCCAGCAGCGCGGGACTCTCCTACGAGCAGTACTTC.

The V and J genes are TRBV2 and TRBJ2-7; D not certain. V lost 1 base and J 0 bases, leaving 7 bases between the germline ends. The CDR3 contains 14 residues. Looked up from germline, CDR1 is SNHLY and CDR2 is FYNNEI. CDR3 nucleotides: TGTGCCAGCAGTGAAGGAGGCACCTCCTACGAGCAGTACTTC. Translated: CASSEGGTSYEQYF. The full variable domain, completed using reference TRBV2 and TRBJ2-7, is EPEVTQTPSHQVTQMGQEVILRCVPISNHLYFYWYRQILGQKVEFLVSFYNNEISEKSEIFDDQFSVERPDGSNFTLKIRSTKLEDSAMYFCASSEGGTSYEQYFGPGTRLTVT.

Many counts were recorded for this clonotype. The V and J genes are TRBV6-5 and TRBJ2-7; 11 nucleotides line up with TRBD2. Trimming at V came to 6 bases and at J to 0 bases, leaving 1 base not matched to a gene. This CDR3 contains 14 residues. Germline CDR1 reads MNHEY; CDR2 reads SVGAGI. The CDR3 region has the DNA TGTGCCAGCAGCGGGACTAGCGGCTCCTACGAGCAGTACTTC. Protein sequence: CASSGTSGSYEQYF.

This chain links TRBV9 with TRBJ2-6; D call uncertain. V was cut by 0 bases and J by 3 bases, with 4 bases left in between. The V gene's germline CDR1 is SGDLS and CDR2 YYNGEE. The CDR3 consists of 14 residues. CDR3 sequence: CASSVAGGANVLTF. For the CDR3, the DNA is TGTGCCAGCAGCGTAGCTGGTGGGGCCAACGTCCTGACTTTC. Full variable domain (outside the CDR3, taken from reference TRBV9 and TRBJ2-6): DSGVTQTPKHLITATGQRVTLRCSPRSGDLSVYWYQQSLDQGLQFLIQYYNGEERAKGNILERFSAQQFPDLHSELNLSSLELGDSALYFCASSVAGGANVLTFGAGSRLTVL.

This clonotype occurred many times. A much larger clone is a single base away; this may be a read error. This chain joins TRBV6-5 and TRBJ2-7, with 7 positions matching TRBD1. CDR1 and CDR2 from the germline V gene are MNHEY and SVGAGI. The length of the CDR3 is 15 residues. CDR3 nucleotide sequence: TGTGCCAGCAGTTACGGGGGACAGCCCCCCTACGAGCGGTACTTC. As protein: CASSYGGQPPYERYF.

This clonotype was seen ten or more times. The chain couples TRBV7-3 to TRBJ2-3, with D perhaps TRBD2 (5 bases). The CDR3 loop spans 16 amino acids. CDR1 is SGHTA and CDR2 is FQGTGA in the germline V gene. V gave up 0 bases and J gave up 6 bases, with 16 bases separating them. CDR3 DNA: TGTGCCAGCAGCTTAACCGCGGGTATCGAGTTCGATACGCAGTATTTT. Amino acids: CASSLTAGIEFDTQYF.